Shown below are 2 T cell receptor beta chains from a single sample sequenced in a study of blood T cell repertoires in COVID-19 (dated by TCRdb to the early 2020s). The library was prepared using the immunoSEQ multiplex PCR assay. This immuneACCESS table, as held by TCRdb, lists in-frame sequences with V and J called but not all clones. Of the missing ones, under half trace to an unresolved V gene in checked studies; the others have no known cause. This sample is represented by fewer than 700,000 clones; approximately 91% of them were singletons. The ten largest clones capture roughly 7.4% of the sample. Sequenced material: peripheral blood. These receptors originate from a woman in her fifties or sixties with COVID-19, enrolled during active disease.

This chain connects TRBV9 to TRBJ1-1; 7 bases line up with TRBD1. Germline lookup yields CDR1 SGDLS and CDR2 YYNGEE. The CDR3 has 14 amino acids. V was clipped by 4 bases and J by 1 base; unmatched bases: 4. The CDR3 loop is CASSPGTENTEAFF. In nucleotides, the CDR3 is TGTGCCAGCAGCCCAGGGACAGAGAACACTGAAGCTTTCTTT.

The chain uses TRBV15 and TRBJ2-4; D is ambiguous. The V and J ends lost 1 base and 0 bases respectively, with 10 bases between them. Germline CDR1 is LNHNV and CDR2 is YYDKDF (reference sequence). The CDR3 sequence is 16 residues long. Written as DNA, the CDR3 is TGTGCCACCAGCAGAGCACAGACGAGAGCCAAAAACATTCAGTACTTC. Amino acids: CATSRAQTRAKNIQYF.